These 7 T cell receptor beta chains were sequenced from one sample in a study of tumor and adjacent non-tumor tissue in lung cancer. The template was RNA from unsorted bulk tissue. More than 3 cm separated this lung sample from the edge of the tumor. Three rounds of nested PCR, following a modified ARM-PCR protocol, produced the TCRbeta library. One entry per CDR3 protein results from TCRdb running MiXCR on the multiplex PCR reads. Altogether 90,000 to 100,000 distinct CDR3 sequences are present, 80% being singletons, with the ten largest covering under 40%. Sequenced sample: distant non-tumor lung tissue. All receptors derive from a man in his fifties or sixties with small cell lung cancer.

As regards this clonotype: At one of its ends the junction is not consistent with the germline gene, which may arise from a read error. The chain recombines TRBV29-1 with TRBJ2-3; TRBD2 is a possible D gene (5 bases). CDR1 SQVTM and CDR2 ANQGSEA come from the germline V gene. The CDR3 length is 15 residues. The DNA for the CDR3 is TGTAGCGTTGTGCGCGGTACCCCAAGCACAGATACGCAGTATTTT. Amino acid sequence: CSVVRGTPSTDTQYF.

As regards this clonotype: A much larger clone differs from this one at a single base, so this may be a read error. CDR3 in amino acids: CASSRVIGQLQETQCF. The CDR3 nucleotides read TGTGCCAGCAGCAGAGTCATTGGACAGCTCCAAGAGACCCAGTGCTTC. The V and J genes are TRBV5-6 and TRBJ2-5; tentative D call: TRBD1 (6 bases). This CDR3 has 16 amino acids. Germline CDR1 and CDR2: SGHDT and YYEEEE.

As regards this clonotype: The conserved phenylalanine or tryptophan normally closing the CDR3 is absent here, so this likely arose from a read error. V is TRBV6-2 or TRBV6-3 and J is TRBJ2-6; possible D gene TRBD2, 6 bases. Trimming took off 4 bases at V and 2 bases at J, with 18 bases between the two ends. Germline CDR1 is MNHEY and CDR2 is SVGEGT. CDR3 length: 18 residues. The DNA of the CDR3 is TGTGCCAGCAGTTTTACTATCGGGAGAATTGCTGGGGCCAACGTCCTGACTATC. Protein: CASSFTIGRIAGANVLTI.

As concerns this clonotype: A much larger clone sits a single nucleotide away, making a read error possible. This chain uses TRBV7-9 with TRBJ1-4; D not resolved. Germline V lookup: CDR1 SEHNR, CDR2 FQNEAQ (reference sequence). The CDR3 runs to 15 residues. The CDR3 bases are TGTACCAGCAGCTTAGGGCGGCAGCGGAATGAAAAACTGTTTTTT. Encoded protein: CTSSLGRQRNEKLFF.

About this clonotype: Germline is not matched at one junction end, which may reflect a read error. This chain links TRBV6-1 with TRBJ2-7; 7 bases align to TRBD2. This CDR3 is 16 amino acids long. Germline V gene sequence: CDR1 MNHNS, CDR2 SASEGT. The CDR3 loop reads CASSGRTSGTGYKQYF. In DNA form, the CDR3 reads TGTGCCAGCAGTGGCCGGACTAGTGGGACTGGCTACAAGCAGTACTTC.

The V gene is TRBV24-1, the J gene TRBJ2-2, with no clear D. The CDR3 sequence is 15 residues long. The ends were cut back, 1 base at V and 1 base at J, with 6 bases in the middle. Germline values: CDR1 KGHDR, CDR2 SFDVKD. For the CDR3, the DNA is TGTGCCACCAGTGATTTCAGCAAGAACACCGGGGAGCTGTTTTTT. As protein: CATSDFSKNTGELFF.

A remark on this clonotype: One end of the junction does not line up with germline, which may come from a read error. The CDR3 DNA reads as TGTGCCATCAGGGACACGCAAGAGAGCCAGTACTTC. The encoded protein is CAIRDTQESQYF. The chain carries TRBV10-3 and TRBJ2-5, with D perhaps TRBD1 (5 bases). Germline-derived CDR1 and CDR2 are ENHRY and SYGVKD. The CDR3 sequence is 12 residues long.